These T cell receptor beta chains were read from a single sample in a study of T cells in Graves' hyperthyroidism and ophthalmopathy. TCRdb reprocessed the multiplex PCR reads via MiXCR and lists one record per CDR3 protein. The sample consists of around 600,000 distinct CDR3 sequences, approximately 15% of them appearing once. Source material: blood. All receptors derive from a woman under 30 with Graves' ophthalmopathy. Both conserved end residues are part of each CDR3. Fields, in order: J gene, clone size, D gene, V gene, CDR3 DNA, CDR3 protein. D genes are given only for firm matches. Clone size appears in some rows only: once, few, many, or a class for an expanded clone.

>TRBJ1-1|few|TRBD1|TRBV19
TGTGCCAGTAGTAGCCTGGGGACAGGGATAAGTGAAGCTTTCTTT
CASSSLGTGISEAFF
>TRBJ1-5|many|NA|TRBV6-1
TGTGCCAGCAGTGAAGCGGTCACAGGGTTGCAGAAGCCCCAGCATTTT
CASSEAVTGLQKPQHF
>TRBJ1-1|NA|NA|TRBV6-1
TGTGCCAGCCGTCAGGACAGAGATAACACTGAAGCTTTCTTT
CASRQDRDNTEAFF
>TRBJ2-7|many|NA|TRBV13
TGTGCCAGCAGCTTCATGAGGGAGCAGTACTTC
CASSFMREQYF
>TRBJ2-5|many|TRBD2|TRBV5-4
TGTGCCAGCAGCCCGGGACTAGCGGGCCTCCAAGAGACCCAGTACTTC
CASSPGLAGLQETQYF
>TRBJ1-5|few|TRBD1|TRBV19
TGTGCCAGTAGTATCATCTGGACAGGGTCAACTAATCAGCCCCAGCATTTT
CASSIIWTGSTNQPQHF
>TRBJ2-1|many|NA|TRBV7-9
TGTGCCAGCAGCTCCGCCGAGGAGCAGTTCTTC
CASSSAEEQFF
>TRBJ2-7|many|TRBD2|TRBV11-3
TGTGCCAGCAGCTTACGGGCGGGAGGACTCTACGAGCAGTACTTC
CASSLRAGGLYEQYF
>TRBJ2-2|many|TRBD2|TRBV12-3/TRBV12-4
TGTGCCAGCAGTAGGGTAGGACTAGCGGGGCTCACCGGGGAGCTGTTTTTT
CASSRVGLAGLTGELFF
>TRBJ1-5|many|TRBD1|TRBV7-8
TGTGCCAGCAGCCTCGGACAGGGACCAGGCAATCAGCCCCAGCATTTT
CASSLGQGPGNQPQHF